This paragraph reports one T cell receptor (beta chain). The antigen is unknown. CDR1 and CDR2 from the germline V gene are SGHRS and YFSETQ. The ends were cut back, 0 bases at V and 2 bases at J, with 13 bases in the middle. The CDR3 consists of 16 residues. These data come from a study of T cell responses to AZD1222 COVID-19 vaccine. Whole-study findings and limits: Unmutated variant regions are reportedly the target of nearly half of TCRs that are spike-specific. Baseline serology detected seropositivity in only 5 or 6 AZD1222 recipients.

Profiling relied on immunoSEQ multiplex PCR, and the TCRdb table lists in-frame clones only, not all of them. Of around 90,000 clones in the sample, roughly 90% were seen once. The genes are TRBV5-1 and TRBJ2-3, with TRBD2 as a possible D gene (5 bases). The specimen comprised peripheral blood, sampled on day 0 of AZD1222 vaccination. The receptor's source is an adult in good health. The CDR3: CASSLGAASVTDTQYF. The CDR3 DNA is TGCGCCAGCAGCTTGGGAGCGGCCTCGGTCACAGATACGCAGTATTTT.